The 30 T cell receptor beta chains reported below all come from one sample, sequenced in a study of OX40 agonist ivuxolimab in advanced cancers. The method was immunoSEQ multiplex PCR; TCRdb's version includes in-frame clones alone and lacks a portion of them. The repertoire has tens of thousands of clones, just under 90% of them found once; the top ten carry around 7.4%. Sequencing was performed on CD4+ or CD8+ T cells sorted from blood, taken in a trial of the OX40 agonist ivuxolimab. Receptor source: an adult with an advanced solid tumor such as melanoma, head and neck, liver or kidney cancer.

The chain joins TRBV11-1 to TRBJ1-1; tentative D call: TRBD1 (5 bases). The CDR3 consists of 15 residues. The ends were cut back, 5 bases at V and 7 bases at J, with 20 bases in the middle. Germline-derived CDR1 and CDR2 are SGHAT and FQDESV (reference sequence). CDR3 loop: CASSGLARVEGEAFF. The CDR3 region has the DNA TGTGCCAGCAGCGGACTGGCCAGGGTGGAGGGTGAAGCTTTCTTT.

The chain uses TRBV2 and TRBJ1-1; D is uncertain. CDR1 and CDR2 from the germline V gene are SNHLY and FYNNEI. This CDR3 is 11 amino acids long. Trimming shortened V by 3 bases and J by 10 bases, and 9 bases separated the two germline ends. The CDR3, as DNA: TGTGCCAGCAGTGAGGGGAACGTAGCTTTCTTT. Translation: CASSEGNVAFF.

The chain couples TRBV5-1 to TRBJ2-5; TRBD1 agrees at 12 bases. This CDR3 has 17 amino acids. Germline V gene sequence: CDR1 SGHRS, CDR2 YFSETQ. V lost 5 bases to trimming and J lost 5 bases; unmatched junction nucleotides: 13. Here the CDR3 reads CASSLGTGGAFTETQYF. In nucleotides, the CDR3 is TGCGCCAGCAGTCTAGGGACAGGGGGCGCTTTTACGGAGACCCAGTACTTC. The full variable domain, rest sourced from reference TRBV5-1 and TRBJ2-5, is KAGVTQTPRYLIKTRGQQVTLSCSPISGHRSVSWYQQTPGQGLQFLFEYFSETQRNKGNFPGRFSGRQFSNSRSEMNVSTLELGDSALYLCASSLGTGGAFTETQYFGPGTRLLVL.

V is TRBV19 and J is TRBJ2-2; 8 bases match TRBD2. Trimming took 6 bases from V and 3 from J; bases not matched to a gene: 3. CDR1 is LNHDA and CDR2 is SQIVND in the germline V gene (reference sequence). The CDR3 covers 14 residues. DNA for the CDR3: TGTGCCAGTAGGGCCGGGGGGGACACCGGGGAGCTGTTTTTT. It translates to CASRAGGDTGELFF.

The chain's CDR3 is CASSPGLADEQYF. In DNA form, the CDR3 reads TGTGCCAGCTCACCGGGACTAGCGGACGAGCAGTACTTC. V usage is TRBV18 and J usage is TRBJ2-7; 11 bases map to TRBD2. V shed 3 bases and J 5 bases; nucleotides not matched to a gene: 0. The CDR3 totals 13 residues. CDR1 is KGHSH and CDR2 is LQKENI in the germline V gene.

The rearrangement links TRBV6-6 to TRBJ2-4, with 7 bases lining up with TRBD2. This CDR3 comprises 14 residues. Germline loops: CDR1 MNHNY, CDR2 SVGAGI (reference sequence). J was trimmed by 8 bases and V by 4 bases; bases with no gene match: 8. The CDR3, as DNA: TGTGCCAGCAGTTTCGCCGGGACTAATCACATTCAGTACTTC. Residues: CASSFAGTNHIQYF.

The chain combines TRBV6-6 with TRBJ1-5; D is ambiguous. The CDR3 extends over 14 amino acids. V lost 0 bases and J lost 7, with 10 bases in between. Germline V gene data show CDR1 as MNHNY and CDR2 as SVGAGI (reference sequence). CDR3 DNA sequence: TGTGCCAGCAGTTACTCAACCAAATTCCAGCCCCAGCATTTT. Amino acid sequence: CASSYSTKFQPQHF.

The V gene is TRBV7-9, the J gene TRBJ2-5; TRBD1 or TRBD2 may be the D gene (5 bases each). The J call may be wrong; the DNA end is better matched by TRBJ2-7. Looked up from germline, CDR1 is SEHNR and CDR2 is FQNEAQ (reference sequence). The CDR3 contains 14 residues. As DNA, the CDR3 is TGTGCCAGCAGCTTAGCGGGACGGCCCTACGAGCAGTACTTC. It translates to CASSLAGRPYEQYF.

The count of this clone is one. V is TRBV7-2 and J is TRBJ2-1, with 9 nucleotides matching TRBD2. The length of the CDR3 is 17 residues. Germline trimming cut 5 bases from V and 0 bases from J; bases unmatched to any gene: 8. The germline V gene encodes CDR1 SGHTA and CDR2 FQGNSA. CDR3 bases: TGTGCCAGCAGCCCCACTAGCGGGCCGAGCTCCTACAATGAGCAGTTCTTC. It codes for CASSPTSGPSSYNEQFF.

The rearrangement uses TRBV9 and TRBJ2-1, with 7 positions matching TRBD2. V was pared by 3 bases and J by 4 bases, with 7 bases of the junction left unmatched. The CDR3 has 15 amino acids. Germline V CDR1 and CDR2: SGDLS, YYNGEE. CDR3 DNA sequence: TGTGCCAGCAGCGGACTAGCCGCTTCGTACAATGAGCAGTTCTTC. Protein product: CASSGLAASYNEQFF.

The chain joins TRBV30 to TRBJ2-7; a possible D gene is TRBD2 (6 bases). Germline CDR1 reads GTSNPN; CDR2 reads SVGIG (reference sequence). The CDR3 loop spans 14 amino acids. V was cut by 1 base and J by 3 bases, with 13 bases left in between. The chain's CDR3 is CAWSGGVAYYEQYF. CDR3 in DNA: TGTGCCTGGAGTGGCGGGGTAGCATACTACGAGCAGTACTTC.

The gene calls are TRBV28 and TRBJ2-2; either TRBD1 or TRBD2 may supply D (5 bases each). Germline loops: CDR1 MDHEN, CDR2 SYDVKM. This CDR3 contains 14 residues. Trimming cost V 8 bases and J 5 bases, with 15 bases left between them. The CDR3 DNA is TGTGCCAGCGGGGGAGAGGCTGTGACCGGGGAGCTGTTTTTT. This encodes CASGGEAVTGELFF.

This clone has only a few counts. The rearrangement joins TRBV19 to TRBJ1-2, with 10 bases that match TRBD1. Germline assignment: CDR1 LNHDA and CDR2 SQIVND (reference sequence). V lost 7 bases, J lost 7 bases, and 9 bases stayed unmatched. The CDR3 is 14 residues long. CDR3 amino acids: CASTPGTGVSGYTF. CDR3 DNA: TGTGCCAGTACCCCCGGGACAGGGGTGTCTGGCTACACCTTC.

The chain has TRBV28 and TRBJ1-4, with D possibly TRBD1 on 6 matching bases. Trimming left V 5 bases short and J 4 bases short, with 11 bases between. CDR3 size: 14 residues. Per germline, CDR1 MDHEN and CDR2 SYDVKM. In nucleotides, the CDR3 is TGTGCCAGCAGTCGGACAGTAGATAATGAAAAACTGTTTTTT. It specifies CASSRTVDNEKLFF.

This chain joins TRBV6-4 and TRBJ1-5; no firm D call. V was cut by 2 bases and J by 0 bases, with 14 bases left in between. The CDR3 extends over 17 amino acids. The germline V gene has CDR1 MRHNA and CDR2 SNTAGT. Written as DNA, the CDR3 is TGTGCCAGCAGTGACCAAGGACGGTCCGATAGCAATCAGCCCCAGCATTTT. It codes for CASSDQGRSDSNQPQHF.

The CDR3 DNA reads TGTGCCAGCAGTGAGGGGACTAGCGCAGATACGCAGTATTTT. This sequence encodes CASSEGTSADTQYF. V is TRBV6-4 and J is TRBJ2-3, with TRBD2 identical over 10 bases. Germline CDR1 and CDR2: MRHNA and SNTAGT. V trimming: 3 bases; J trimming: 4 bases; junction bases outside the gene matches: 1. The CDR3 is 14 residues long.

The chain carries TRBV7-2 and TRBJ1-2; 7 positions agree with TRBD1. The CDR3 totals 13 residues. Germline loops: CDR1 SGHTA, CDR2 FQGNSA. Trimming took 5 bases from V and 7 from J; bases not matched to a gene: 7. The CDR3 loop is CASSTQGGSGYTF. CDR3 DNA: TGTGCCAGCAGCACGCAGGGGGGATCTGGCTACACCTTC.

This sequence joins TRBV30 and TRBJ2-1, with D perhaps TRBD2 (6 bases). The CDR3 is 13 residues long. In germline, CDR1 is GTSNPN, CDR2 SVGIG (reference sequence). V was clipped by 2 bases and J by 3 bases, with 8 bases between them. Here the CDR3 DNA reads TGTGCCTGGAGTCTGGGACTCTACAATGAGCAGTTCTTC. This gives the protein CAWSLGLYNEQFF.

The V gene is TRBV21-1, the J gene TRBJ1-5. TRBV21-1 is an annotated pseudogene. This CDR3 contains 15 residues. CDR3 DNA sequence: TGTGCCAGCAGCCCGGAAGGCTGGAGCAATCAGCCCCAGCATTTT. This encodes CASSPEGWSNQPQHF.

The CDR3 sequence: CASSDREGTEAFF. In DNA, the CDR3 is TGTGCCAGCAGCGACAGGGAGGGCACTGAAGCTTTCTTT. The J gene is TRBJ1-1, the V gene TRBV27; TRBD1 matches 7 bases. Germline assignment: CDR1 MNHEY and CDR2 SMNVEV (reference sequence). The CDR3 is made up of 13 amino acids. With 6 bases clipped from V and 4 bases from J, the junction kept 5 bases outside the gene matches.

The chain combines TRBV10-3 with TRBJ1-1; D uncertain. V lost 7 bases to trimming and J lost 2 bases, with 11 bases between them. From germline, CDR1 is ENHRY and CDR2 SYGVKD. This CDR3 spans 13 amino acids. The CDR3 DNA is TGTGCCATCAAACTGGAACTTAACACTGAAGCTTTCTTT. Protein product: CAIKLELNTEAFF.

The rearrangement links TRBV7-3 to TRBJ2-3; TRBD2 matches at 8 bases. V dropped 5 bases and J dropped 2; count of bases not matched to a gene: 6. CDR1 and CDR2 (germline): SGHTA, FQGTGA. This CDR3 has 15 amino acids. DNA for the CDR3: TGTGCCAGCAGCCCAAACGGGGGGGACACAGATACGCAGTATTTT. As protein: CASSPNGGDTDTQYF.

The V gene is TRBV6-1, the J gene TRBJ2-7; D tentatively fits TRBD1 or TRBD2 (5 bases each). With 4 bases removed from V and 7 bases from J, the gap between germline ends came to 11 bases. There are 12 residues in the CDR3. Germline CDR1 reads MNHNS; CDR2 reads SASEGT. In DNA, the CDR3 is TGTGCCAGCAGTGTCGGGGCGCGGGAGCAGTACTTC. Protein: CASSVGAREQYF.

This clone came up a few times. The J gene is TRBJ1-1, the V gene TRBV7-9; D call uncertain. This CDR3 comprises 14 residues. V was pared by 4 bases and J by 1 base, with 10 bases between. Germline CDR1 is SEHNR and CDR2 is FQNEAQ (reference sequence). The CDR3 loop reads CASSSPMRNTEAFF. The CDR3, as DNA: TGTGCCAGCAGCTCCCCCATGAGGAACACTGAAGCTTTCTTT.

V gene TRBV6-6 combines with J gene TRBJ2-3; D is perhaps TRBD1 or TRBD2 (5 bases each). This CDR3 comprises 14 residues. The V gene's germline CDR1 is MNHNY and CDR2 SVGAGI (reference sequence). Between the trimmed V and J ends, which lost 2 bases and 3 bases, there was a span of 9 bases. The CDR3 loop reads CASSYLGETDTQYF. Written as DNA, the CDR3 is TGTGCCAGCAGTTACCTGGGGGAGACAGATACGCAGTATTTT.

This CDR3 reads CASRGNMNTEAFF. CDR3 in DNA: TGTGCCAGCCGTGGGAACATGAACACTGAAGCTTTCTTT. The V and J genes are TRBV2 and TRBJ1-1; no definite D call. Germline V lookup: CDR1 SNHLY, CDR2 FYNNEI. The CDR3 consists of 13 residues. V lost 8 bases, J lost 0 bases, and 10 bases lay in between.

The chain carries TRBV7-9 and TRBJ2-7, with D possibly called TRBD1 or TRBD2 (5 bases each). Germline values: CDR1 SEHNR, CDR2 FQNEAQ (reference sequence). This CDR3 comprises 14 residues. Trimming took 5 bases from V and 4 from J, leaving 15 bases between them. The CDR3, as DNA: TGTGCCAGCAGCGGCACCGGGGCTTGGTACGAGCAGTACTTC. Its protein is CASSGTGAWYEQYF.

On this clone: The identical CDR3 is also encoded by other nucleotide sequences in the sample. The V call is TRBV27, the J call TRBJ2-7; D perhaps matches TRBD2 (7 bases). CDR1 and CDR2 from the germline V gene are MNHEY and SMNVEV (reference sequence). V was clipped by 8 bases and J by 4 bases, with 9 bases between them. This CDR3 spans 11 amino acids. CDR3 amino acids: CASGRGYEQYF. The DNA of the CDR3 is TGTGCCAGCGGGAGGGGGTACGAGCAGTACTTC.

The V and J genes are TRBV9 and TRBJ2-3, with D unresolved. There are 13 residues in the CDR3. The germline CDR1 and CDR2 sequences are SGDLS and YYNGEE. V was pared by 4 bases and J by 4 bases, with 10 bases between. This CDR3 reads CASSPRPPDTQYF. DNA of the CDR3: TGTGCCAGCAGCCCCCGGCCCCCAGATACGCAGTATTTT.

This clone was detected once. CDR3 amino acids: CASSFGAPRMADTQYF. The CDR3 DNA follows: TGTGCCAGCAGTTTTGGGGCCCCTCGTATGGCAGATACGCAGTATTTT. This chain connects TRBV27 to TRBJ2-3; perhaps TRBD1 as D (5 bases). V lost 3 bases to trimming and J lost 4 bases, with 17 bases between them. Germline CDR1 MNHEY, CDR2 SMNVEV (reference sequence). The CDR3 is 16 residues long.